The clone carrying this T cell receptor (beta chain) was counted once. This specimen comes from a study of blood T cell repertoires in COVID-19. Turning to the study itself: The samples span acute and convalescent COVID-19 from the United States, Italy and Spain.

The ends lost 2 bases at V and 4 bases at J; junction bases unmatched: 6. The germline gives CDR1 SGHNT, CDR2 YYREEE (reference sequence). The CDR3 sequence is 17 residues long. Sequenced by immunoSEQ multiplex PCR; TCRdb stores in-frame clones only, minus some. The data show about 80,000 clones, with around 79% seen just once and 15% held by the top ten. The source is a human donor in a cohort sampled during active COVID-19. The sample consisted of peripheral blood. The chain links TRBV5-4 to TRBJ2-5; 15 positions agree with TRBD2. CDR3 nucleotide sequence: TGTGCCAGCAGCTTCCGGACTAGCGGGAGGGCAGGAGAGACCCAGTACTTC. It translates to CASSFRTSGRAGETQYF. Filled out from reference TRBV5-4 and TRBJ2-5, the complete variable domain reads ETGVTQSPTHLIKTRGQQVTLRCSSQSGHNTVSWYQQALGQGPQFIFQYYREEENGRGNFPPRFSGLQFPNYSSELNVNALELDDSALYLCASSFRTSGRAGETQYFGPGTRLLVL.